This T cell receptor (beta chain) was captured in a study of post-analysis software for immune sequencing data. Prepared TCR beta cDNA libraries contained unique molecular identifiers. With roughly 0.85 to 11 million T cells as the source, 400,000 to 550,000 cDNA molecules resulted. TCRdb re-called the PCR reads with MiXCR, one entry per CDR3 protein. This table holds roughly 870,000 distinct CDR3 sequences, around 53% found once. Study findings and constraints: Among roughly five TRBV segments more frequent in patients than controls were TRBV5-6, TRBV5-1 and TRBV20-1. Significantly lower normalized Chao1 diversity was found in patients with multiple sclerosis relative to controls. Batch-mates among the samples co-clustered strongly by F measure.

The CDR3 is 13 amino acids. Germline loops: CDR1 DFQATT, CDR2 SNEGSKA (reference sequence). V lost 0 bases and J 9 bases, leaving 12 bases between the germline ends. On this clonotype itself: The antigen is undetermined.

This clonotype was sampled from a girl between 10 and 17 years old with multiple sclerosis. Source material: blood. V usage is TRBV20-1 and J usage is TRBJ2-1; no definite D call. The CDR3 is CSARDFRRGEQFF. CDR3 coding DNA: TGCAGTGCTAGAGATTTCCGGCGTGGTGAGCAGTTCTTC.